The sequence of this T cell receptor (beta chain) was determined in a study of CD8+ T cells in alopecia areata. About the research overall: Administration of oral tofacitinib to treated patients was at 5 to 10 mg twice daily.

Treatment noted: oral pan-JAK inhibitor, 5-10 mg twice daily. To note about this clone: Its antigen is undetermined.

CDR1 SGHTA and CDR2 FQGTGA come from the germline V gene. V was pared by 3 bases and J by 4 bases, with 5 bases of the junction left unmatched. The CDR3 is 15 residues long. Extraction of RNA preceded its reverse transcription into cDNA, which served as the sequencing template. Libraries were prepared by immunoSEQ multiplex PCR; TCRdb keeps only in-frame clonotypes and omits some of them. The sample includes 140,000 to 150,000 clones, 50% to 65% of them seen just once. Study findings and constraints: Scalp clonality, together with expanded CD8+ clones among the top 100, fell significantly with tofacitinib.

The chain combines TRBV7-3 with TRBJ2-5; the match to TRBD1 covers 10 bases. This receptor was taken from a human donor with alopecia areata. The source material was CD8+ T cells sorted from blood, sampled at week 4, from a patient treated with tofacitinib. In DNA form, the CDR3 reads TGTGCCAGCAGCTTCGGGACAGGGGTGGGAGAGACCCAGTACTTC. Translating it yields CASSFGTGVGETQYF.